This T cell receptor (beta chain) was recorded in a study of PD-L1 blockade in urothelial cancer. Study-level background: Blood-derived samples held a median about 130,000 T cells.

Profiled with immunoSEQ multiplex PCR; TCRdb holds only in-frame clones, not every one. The sample contains approximately 83,000 clones, roughly 83% of which appear only once. Regarding time point: peripheral blood 6 weeks after treatment start. Disease in patients was locally advanced or metastatic urothelial carcinoma. Patients yielded 1 to 8 samples each, pretreatment and on-treatment. The receptor was derived from a man aged 70-80 years with urothelial cancer. This material consisted of PBMCs, taken around atezolizumab (anti-PD-L1) treatment.

CDR3 region: CASSLADRGVGYTF. CDR3 bases: TGTGCCAGCAGCTTAGCGGACAGGGGTGTCGGCTACACCTTC. The chain uses TRBV7-2 and TRBJ1-2; 9 bases are a match to TRBD1. The CDR3 totals 14 residues. Germline V gene data show CDR1 as SGHTA and CDR2 as FQGNSA. Trimming at V came to 0 bases and at J to 8 bases, leaving 4 bases not matched to a gene. Full variable domain (rest looked up from reference TRBV7-2 and TRBJ1-2): GAGVSQSPSNKVTEKGKDVELRCDPISGHTALYWYRQSLGQGLEFLIYFQGNSAPDKSGLPSDRFSAERTGGSVSTLTIQRTQQEDSAVYLCASSLADRGVGYTFGSGTRLTVV.